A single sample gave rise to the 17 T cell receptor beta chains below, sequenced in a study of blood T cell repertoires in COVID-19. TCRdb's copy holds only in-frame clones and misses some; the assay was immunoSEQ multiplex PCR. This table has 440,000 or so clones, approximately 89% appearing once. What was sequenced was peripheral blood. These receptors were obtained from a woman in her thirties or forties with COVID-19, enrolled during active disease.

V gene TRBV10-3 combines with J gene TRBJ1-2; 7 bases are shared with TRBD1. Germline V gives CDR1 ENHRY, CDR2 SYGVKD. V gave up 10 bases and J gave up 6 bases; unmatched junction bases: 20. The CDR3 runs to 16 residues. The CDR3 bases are TGTGCCACTCAGCATGGACAGGCGGGTTTGGTAGATGGCTACACCTTC. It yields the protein CATQHGQAGLVDGYTF.

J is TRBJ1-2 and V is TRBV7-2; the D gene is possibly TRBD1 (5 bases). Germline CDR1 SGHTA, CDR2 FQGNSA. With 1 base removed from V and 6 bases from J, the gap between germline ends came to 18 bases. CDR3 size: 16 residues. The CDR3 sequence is CASSLVVQGGGNGYTF. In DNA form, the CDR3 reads TGTGCCAGCAGCTTAGTGGTTCAGGGTGGTGGCAATGGCTACACCTTC.

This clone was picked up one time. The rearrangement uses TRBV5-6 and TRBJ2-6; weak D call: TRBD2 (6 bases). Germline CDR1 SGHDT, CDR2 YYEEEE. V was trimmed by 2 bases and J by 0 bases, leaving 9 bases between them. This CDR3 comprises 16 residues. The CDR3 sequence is CASSFRGGSGANVLTF. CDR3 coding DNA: TGTGCCAGCAGCTTTCGGGGAGGCTCTGGGGCCAACGTCCTGACTTTC.

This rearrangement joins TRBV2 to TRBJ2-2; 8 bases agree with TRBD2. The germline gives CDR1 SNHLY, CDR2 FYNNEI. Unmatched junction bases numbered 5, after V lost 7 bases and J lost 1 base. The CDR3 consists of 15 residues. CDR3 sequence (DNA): TGTGCCAGCACCTTTACTAGCGGGAACACCGGGGAGCTGTTTTTT. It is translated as CASTFTSGNTGELFF.

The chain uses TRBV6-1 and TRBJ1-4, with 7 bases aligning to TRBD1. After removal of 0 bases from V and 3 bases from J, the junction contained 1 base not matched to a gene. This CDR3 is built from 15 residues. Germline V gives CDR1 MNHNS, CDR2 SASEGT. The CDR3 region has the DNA TGTGCCAGCAGTGAAGCGCAGGGGGCTAATGAAAAACTGTTTTTT. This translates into CASSEAQGANEKLFF.

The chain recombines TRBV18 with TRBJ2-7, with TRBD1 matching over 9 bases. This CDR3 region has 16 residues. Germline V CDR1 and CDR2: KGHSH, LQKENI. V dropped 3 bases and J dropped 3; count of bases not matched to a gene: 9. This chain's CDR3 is CASSPIGTGSIYEQYF. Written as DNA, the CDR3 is TGTGCCAGCTCACCGATTGGGACAGGGTCAATCTACGAGCAGTACTTC.

The CDR3 DNA reads as TGTGCCAGTAGTATAACTGGGACAGCCAATCAGCCCCAGCATTTT. As protein: CASSITGTANQPQHF. The gene calls are TRBV19 and TRBJ1-5, with 7 bases lining up with TRBD1. V trimming: 2 bases; J trimming: 3 bases; junction bases outside the gene matches: 4. Germline V gene data show CDR1 as LNHDA and CDR2 as SQIVND (reference sequence). The CDR3 sequence is 15 residues long.

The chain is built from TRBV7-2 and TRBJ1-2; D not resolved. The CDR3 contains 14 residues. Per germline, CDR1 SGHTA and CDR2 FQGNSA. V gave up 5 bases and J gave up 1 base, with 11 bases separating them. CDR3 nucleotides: TGTGCCAGCAGCCTCTACGGGGATAACTATGGCTACACCTTC. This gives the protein CASSLYGDNYGYTF. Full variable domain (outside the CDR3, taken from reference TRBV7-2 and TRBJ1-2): GAGVSQSPSNKVTEKGKDVELRCDPISGHTALYWYRQSLGQGLEFLIYFQGNSAPDKSGLPSDRFSAERTGGSVSTLTIQRTQQEDSAVYLCASSLYGDNYGYTFGSGTRLTVV.

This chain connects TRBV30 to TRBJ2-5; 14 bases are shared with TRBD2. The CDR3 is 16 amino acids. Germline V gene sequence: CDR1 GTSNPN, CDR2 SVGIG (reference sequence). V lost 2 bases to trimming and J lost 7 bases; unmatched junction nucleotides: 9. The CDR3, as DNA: TGTGCCTGGAGTAGGACTAGCGGGAGGTTCTCTGGGACCCAGTACTTC. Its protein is CAWSRTSGRFSGTQYF. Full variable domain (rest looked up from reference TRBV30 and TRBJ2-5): SQTIHQWPATLVQPVGSPLSLECTVEGTSNPNLYWYRQAAGRGLQLLFYSVGIGQISSEVPQNLSASRPQDRQFILSSKKLLLSDSGFYLCAWSRTSGRFSGTQYFGPGTRLLVL.

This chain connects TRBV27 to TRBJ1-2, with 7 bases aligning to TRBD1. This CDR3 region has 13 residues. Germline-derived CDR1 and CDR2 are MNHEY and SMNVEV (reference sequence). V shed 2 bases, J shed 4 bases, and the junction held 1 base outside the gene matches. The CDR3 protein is CASSLNRGYGYTF. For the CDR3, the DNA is TGTGCCAGCAGTTTAAACAGGGGCTATGGCTACACCTTC.

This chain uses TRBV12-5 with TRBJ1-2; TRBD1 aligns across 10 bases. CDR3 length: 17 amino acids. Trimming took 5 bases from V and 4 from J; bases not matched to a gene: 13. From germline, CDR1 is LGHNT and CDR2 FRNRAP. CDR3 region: CASGPGTGVGELYGYTF. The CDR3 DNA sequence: TGTGCTAGTGGTCCGGGGACAGGGGTTGGGGAACTCTATGGCTACACCTTC.

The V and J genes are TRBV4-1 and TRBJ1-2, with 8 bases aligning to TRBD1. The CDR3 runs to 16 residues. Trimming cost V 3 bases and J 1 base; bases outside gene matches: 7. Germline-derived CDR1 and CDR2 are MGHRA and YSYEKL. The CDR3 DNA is TGCGCCAGCAGCCAGGGGACAGGATCCCTTAACTATGGCTACACCTTC. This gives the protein CASSQGTGSLNYGYTF.

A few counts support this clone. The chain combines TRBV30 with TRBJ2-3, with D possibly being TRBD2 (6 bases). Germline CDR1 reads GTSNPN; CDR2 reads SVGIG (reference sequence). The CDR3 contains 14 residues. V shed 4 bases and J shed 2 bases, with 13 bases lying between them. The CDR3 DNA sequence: TGTGCCTGGAAGGAGCGGGTTTACACAGATACGCAGTATTTT. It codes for CAWKERVYTDTQYF.

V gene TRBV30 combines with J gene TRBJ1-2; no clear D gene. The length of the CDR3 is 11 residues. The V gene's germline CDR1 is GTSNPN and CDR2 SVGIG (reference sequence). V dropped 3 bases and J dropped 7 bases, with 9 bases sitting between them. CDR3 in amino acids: CAWSPGSGYTF. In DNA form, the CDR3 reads TGTGCCTGGAGCCCCGGGAGTGGCTACACCTTC. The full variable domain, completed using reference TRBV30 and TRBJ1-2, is SQTIHQWPATLVQPVGSPLSLECTVEGTSNPNLYWYRQAAGRGLQLLFYSVGIGQISSEVPQNLSASRPQDRQFILSSKKLLLSDSGFYLCAWSPGSGYTFGSGTRLTVV.

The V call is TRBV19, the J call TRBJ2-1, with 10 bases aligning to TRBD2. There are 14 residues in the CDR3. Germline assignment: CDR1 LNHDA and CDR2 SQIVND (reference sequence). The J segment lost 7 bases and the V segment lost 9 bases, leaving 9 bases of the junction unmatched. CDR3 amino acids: CASSAGGASNEQFF. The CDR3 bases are TGTGCCAGCTCAGCGGGGGGGGCGAGTAATGAGCAGTTCTTC.

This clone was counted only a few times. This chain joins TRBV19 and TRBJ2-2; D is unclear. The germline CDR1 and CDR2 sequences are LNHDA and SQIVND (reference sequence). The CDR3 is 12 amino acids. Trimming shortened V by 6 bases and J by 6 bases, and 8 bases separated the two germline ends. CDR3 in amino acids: CASRLVPGELFF. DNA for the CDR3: TGTGCCAGTAGATTAGTTCCCGGGGAGCTGTTTTTT.

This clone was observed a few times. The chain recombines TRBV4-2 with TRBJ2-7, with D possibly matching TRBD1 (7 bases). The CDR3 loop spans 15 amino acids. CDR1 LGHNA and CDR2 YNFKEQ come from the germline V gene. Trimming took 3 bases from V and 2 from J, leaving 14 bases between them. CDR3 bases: TGTGCCAGCAGCCACACAGGGGAGGAGGCCTACGAGCAGTACTTC. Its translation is CASSHTGEEAYEQYF.